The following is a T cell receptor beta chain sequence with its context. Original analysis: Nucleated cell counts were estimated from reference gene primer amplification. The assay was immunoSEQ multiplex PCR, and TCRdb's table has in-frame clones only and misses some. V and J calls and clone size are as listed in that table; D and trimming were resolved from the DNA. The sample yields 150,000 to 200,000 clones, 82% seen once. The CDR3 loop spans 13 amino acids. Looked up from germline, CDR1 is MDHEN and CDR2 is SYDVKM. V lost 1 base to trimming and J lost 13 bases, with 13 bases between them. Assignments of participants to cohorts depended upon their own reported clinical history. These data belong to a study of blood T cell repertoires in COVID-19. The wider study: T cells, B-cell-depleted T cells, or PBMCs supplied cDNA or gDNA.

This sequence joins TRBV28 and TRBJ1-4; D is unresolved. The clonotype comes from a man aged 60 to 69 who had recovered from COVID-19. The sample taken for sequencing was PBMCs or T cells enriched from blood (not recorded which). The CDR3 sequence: CASSLFSPTVLFF. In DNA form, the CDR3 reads TGTGCCAGCAGTTTATTTTCCCCTACGGTACTGTTTTTT.